This T cell receptor (beta chain) was captured in a study of Graves' ophthalmopathy and Graves' hyperthyroidism. Overall study findings and caveats: Most thyroid clonotypes expanded beyond 0.001 frequency were also found in blood.

The CDR3 extends over 18 amino acids. Germline V lookup: CDR1 LNHDA, CDR2 SQIVND (reference sequence). Beta-chain TCR CDR3 regions were amplified from RNA transcripts. HTBI primers were employed in first-round RT-PCR, then a second-round multiplex PCR followed. Using its own MiXCR run on the multiplex PCR reads, TCRdb lists one record per CDR3 protein. The data show some 350,000 distinct CDR3 sequences, about 18% seen once. This clonotype has only one observation. Its antigen is undetermined. Mismatch with germline at one junction end may stem from a read error. The authors diagnosed from clinical symptoms, serum thyroxine, TRAb, thyroid ultrasound and orbital computed tomography.

The genes are TRBV19 and TRBJ2-2, with 14 bases matching TRBD2. The clonotype originates from an adult woman with stable Graves' hyperthyroidism. The source material was peripheral blood. CDR3 sequence (DNA): TGTGCCAGTAGTAGGGGACTAGCGGGAGTTATTTACACCGGGGAGCCGTTTTTT. Protein: CASSRGLAGVIYTGEPFF.